The 24 T cell receptor beta chains given below trace back to one sample, sequenced in a study of CD8+ T cells in alopecia areata. Extracted from the samples, RNA was reverse transcribed into cDNA to serve as the sequencing template. TCRdb keeps only in-frame clones here, not all; method: immunoSEQ multiplex PCR. The sample contains 100,000 to 150,000 clones, about three fifths of which appear only once. The sample's treatment: oral pan-JAK inhibitor, 5-10 mg twice daily. The sample consisted of CD8+ T cells sorted from blood, taken at week 4, from a patient treated with tofacitinib. Every receptor here comes from a human donor with alopecia areata.

This clone was recorded a few times. This chain uses TRBV27 with TRBJ2-1, with D uncertain. The CDR3 runs to 14 residues. Trimming pared 2 bases from V and 0 bases from J, leaving 5 bases between. Germline V CDR1 and CDR2: MNHEY, SMNVEV (reference sequence). The CDR3 spells CASSLDSSYNEQFF. The CDR3 DNA is TGTGCCAGCAGTTTAGATAGCTCCTACAATGAGCAGTTCTTC.

The J gene is TRBJ1-1, the V gene TRBV4-1; D gene unclear. V lost 1 base, J lost 2 bases, and 8 bases lay in between. In germline, CDR1 is MGHRA, CDR2 YSYEKL. This CDR3 contains 14 residues. CDR3 protein: CASSQVQSNTEAFF. Written as DNA, the CDR3 is TGCGCCAGCAGCCAAGTTCAGTCTAACACTGAAGCTTTCTTT.

V gene TRBV6-5 combines with J gene TRBJ2-7; D is possibly TRBD1 (5 bases). Trimming stripped 2 bases from V and 4 bases from J, with 12 bases between. The CDR3 has 14 amino acids. CDR1 and CDR2 (germline): MNHEY, SVGAGI. The CDR3 here is CASSYTGLGYEQYF. The CDR3 DNA sequence: TGTGCCAGCAGTTACACAGGTTTGGGATACGAGCAGTACTTC.

This clone was seen a handful of times. This chain joins TRBV9 and TRBJ1-5; maybe TRBD1 (5 bases). The germline CDR1 and CDR2 sequences are SGDLS and YYNGEE. V was cut by 0 bases and J by 0 bases, with 7 bases left in between. There are 15 residues in the CDR3. CDR3 region: CASSVGGVSNQPQHF. As DNA, the CDR3 is TGTGCCAGCAGCGTAGGGGGGGTTAGCAATCAGCCCCAGCATTTT.

The genes are TRBV27 and TRBJ1-2, with 7 bases fitting TRBD1. The length of the CDR3 is 17 residues. Unmatched junction bases numbered 12, after V lost 5 bases and J lost 0 bases. The germline V gene has CDR1 MNHEY and CDR2 SMNVEV (reference sequence). CDR3 nucleotide sequence: TGTGCCAGCAGTCTGAACAAGGGGGCGCGGACTAACTATGGCTACACCTTC. Translation: CASSLNKGARTNYGYTF.

A few counts support this clone. The chain employs TRBV29-1 and TRBJ2-7; D possibly corresponds to TRBD1 (5 bases). The germline gives CDR1 SQVTM, CDR2 ANQGSEA. V was cut by 2 bases and J by 5 bases, with 16 bases left in between. This CDR3 spans 14 amino acids. CDR3: CSVEYAGREHEQYF. Here the CDR3 DNA reads TGCAGCGTTGAATATGCAGGCAGGGAACACGAGCAGTACTTC.

V usage is TRBV30 and J usage is TRBJ1-2; D remains unclear. The CDR3 is made up of 11 amino acids. Between the trimmed V and J ends, which lost 2 bases and 6 bases, there was a span of 7 bases. Germline V lookup: CDR1 GTSNPN, CDR2 SVGIG (reference sequence). In DNA, the CDR3 is TGTGCCTGGAGTAAGGACCATGGCTACACCTTC. Amino acids: CAWSKDHGYTF.

The rearrangement joins TRBV15 to TRBJ2-5; 8 bases are a match to TRBD2. The CDR3 consists of 14 residues. The J segment lost 0 bases and the V segment lost 4 bases, leaving 1 base of the junction unmatched. Germline-derived CDR1 and CDR2 are LNHNV and YYDKDF (reference sequence). In DNA form, the CDR3 reads TGTGCCACCAGCAAGCGGGGGTACCAAGAGACCCAGTACTTC. Its protein product is CATSKRGYQETQYF.

DNA of the CDR3: TGTGCCAGCAGTTCCCCCCGGGACTCTATGCCCAGGCAGCCCCAGCATTTT. It yields the protein CASSSPRDSMPRQPQHF. This sequence joins TRBV28 and TRBJ1-5; D possibly corresponds to TRBD1 (5 bases). Germline CDR1 reads MDHEN; CDR2 reads SYDVKM. The CDR3 runs to 17 residues. V shed 4 bases and J shed 7 bases, with 23 bases lying between them.

This clone was observed once. The chain is built from TRBV27 and TRBJ2-7; TRBD1 is a possible D gene (5 bases). CDR3 length: 13 residues. The germline V and J ends were trimmed by 6 bases and 3 bases, with 12 bases remaining between them. Germline CDR1 is MNHEY and CDR2 is SMNVEV (reference sequence). This chain's CDR3 is CASSQGRYYEQYF. The CDR3 DNA reads TGTGCCAGCAGCCAGGGTCGTTACTACGAGCAGTACTTC.

V and J are TRBV23-1 and TRBJ1-5, with unresolved D. TRBV23-1 counts as an open reading frame of uncertain function. The CDR3 sequence is 15 residues long. Trimming left V 8 bases short and J 1 base short, with 15 bases between. CDR3 in amino acids: CASFKTVKSNQPQHF. CDR3 bases: TGCGCCAGCTTTAAGACCGTGAAAAGCAATCAGCCCCAGCATTTT.

CDR3 residues: CASIRSNTGELFF. The CDR3 coding sequence is TGCGCCAGCATTCGGTCTAACACCGGGGAGCTGTTTTTT. The chain couples TRBV5-1 to TRBJ2-2; D call uncertain. V was trimmed by 6 bases and J by 2 bases, leaving 8 bases between them. Germline V gene lookup returns CDR1 SGHRS and CDR2 YFSETQ. This CDR3 has 13 residues. Full variable domain (outside the CDR3, taken from reference TRBV5-1 and TRBJ2-2): KAGVTQTPRYLIKTRGQQVTLSCSPISGHRSVSWYQQTPGQGLQFLFEYFSETQRNKGNFPGRFSGRQFSNSRSEMNVSTLELGDSALYLCASIRSNTGELFFGEGSRLTVL.

This clone was counted a single time. CDR3 nucleotides: TGTGCCAGCAGTCAGCCGAGCGACGAGCAGTACTTC. Translating gives CASSQPSDEQYF. The rearrangement uses TRBV6-5 and TRBJ2-7; D not certain. This CDR3 spans 12 amino acids. Germline CDR1 reads MNHEY; CDR2 reads SVGAGI. V was pared by 5 bases and J by 5 bases, with 10 bases between.

V is TRBV28 and J is TRBJ2-6; D gene uncertain. This CDR3 region has 14 residues. Germline CDR1 and CDR2: MDHEN and SYDVKM. The ends were cut back, 7 bases at V and 2 bases at J, with 9 bases in the middle. The CDR3 DNA sequence: TGTGCCAGCACCCCTCTTGCTGGGGCCAACGTCCTGACTTTC. Translating it yields CASTPLAGANVLTF.

V gene TRBV5-4 combines with J gene TRBJ1-1; 10 positions agree with TRBD1. Germline V gene sequence: CDR1 SGHNT, CDR2 YYREEE (reference sequence). V was pared by 5 bases and J by 7 bases, with 11 bases of the junction left unmatched. The CDR3 loop spans 15 amino acids. This CDR3 reads CASRPGKGQGFEAFF. As DNA, the CDR3 is TGTGCCAGCAGGCCGGGGAAGGGACAGGGGTTTGAAGCTTTCTTT.

V gene TRBV30 combines with J gene TRBJ2-5; either TRBD1 or TRBD2 may supply D (5 bases each). Looked up from germline, CDR1 is GTSNPN and CDR2 is SVGIG (reference sequence). CDR3 length: 16 amino acids. V was shortened by 1 base and J by 5 bases, with 20 bases between the two germline ends. CDR3 in DNA: TGTGCCTGGAGTGGGGTCGGGGCCGAGACTTGGGAGACCCAGTACTTC. The encoded protein is CAWSGVGAETWETQYF.

J is TRBJ2-5 and V is TRBV15; TRBD1 might be the D (5 bases). The CDR3 extends over 17 amino acids. V was trimmed by 3 bases and J by 0 bases, leaving 17 bases between them. Germline values: CDR1 LNHNV, CDR2 YYDKDF (reference sequence). Here the CDR3 DNA reads TGTGCCACCAGCAGGGACAAGGTCGAAGGGCACCAAGAGACCCAGTACTTC. Amino acids: CATSRDKVEGHQETQYF. The full variable domain, in which reference TRBV15 and TRBJ2-5 provide the parts outside the CDR3, is DAMVIQNPRYQVTQFGKPVTLSCSQTLNHNVMYWYQQKSSQAPKLLFHYYDKDFNNEADTPDNFQSRRPNTSFCFLDIRSPGLGDTAMYLCATSRDKVEGHQETQYFGPGTRLLVL.

The chain carries TRBV15 and TRBJ1-3; D possibly corresponds to TRBD1 (5 bases). CDR1 LNHNV and CDR2 YYDKDF come from the germline V gene (reference sequence). V dropped 0 bases and J dropped 4 bases, with 10 bases sitting between them. The CDR3 is 15 residues long. The CDR3: CATSRDGGDGNTIYF. The CDR3, as DNA: TGTGCCACCAGCAGAGATGGGGGGGACGGAAACACCATATATTTT.

The J gene is TRBJ2-7, the V gene TRBV27; D is unresolved. The CDR3 contains 13 residues. Germline V CDR1 and CDR2: MNHEY, SMNVEV (reference sequence). Trimming shortened V by 6 bases and J by 2 bases, and 11 bases separated the two germline ends. The CDR3 nucleotides read TGTGCCAGCAGCCTTGGACCCGCCTACGAGCAGTACTTC. The encoded protein is CASSLGPAYEQYF.

This clone was seen more than once but under ten times. The CDR3 sequence is CSVAGTVYNEQFF. Here the CDR3 DNA reads TGCAGCGTTGCAGGGACAGTTTACAATGAGCAGTTCTTC. The V call is TRBV29-1, the J call TRBJ2-1; 7 nucleotides align to TRBD1. Germline loops: CDR1 SQVTM, CDR2 ANQGSEA. CDR3 length: 13 amino acids. V trimming: 4 bases; J trimming: 4 bases; junction bases outside the gene matches: 4.

Turning to this clone: Other DNA sequences from this sample encode an identical CDR3 as well. V is TRBV5-1 and J is TRBJ2-5; D uncertain. The CDR3 length is 14 residues. V shed 5 bases and J shed 5 bases, with 16 bases lying between them. Germline V gene lookup returns CDR1 SGHRS and CDR2 YFSETQ. DNA of the CDR3: TGCGCCAGCAGACCGGAGAGCCGGGTTGAGACCCAGTACTTC. Amino acid sequence: CASRPESRVETQYF.

For the CDR3, the DNA is TGTGCCTGGAGTTCCGGGGACGGCTATGGCTACACCTTC. Protein sequence: CAWSSGDGYGYTF. The J gene is TRBJ1-2, the V gene TRBV30; possibly TRBD1 for D (5 bases). The CDR3 runs to 13 residues. The V gene's germline CDR1 is GTSNPN and CDR2 SVGIG (reference sequence). V was shortened by 2 bases and J by 4 bases, with 11 bases between the two germline ends.

This clone showed up just a few times. V usage is TRBV29-1 and J usage is TRBJ2-7; possible D gene TRBD2, 6 bases. V lost 3 bases to trimming and J lost 3 bases, with 24 bases between them. The CDR3 runs to 17 residues. Germline V gene lookup returns CDR1 SQVTM and CDR2 ANQGSEA. This CDR3 reads CSVEADSPAGTLYEQYF. DNA of the CDR3: TGCAGCGTTGAGGCCGACAGCCCCGCGGGGACCCTCTACGAGCAGTACTTC.

The chain uses TRBV4-2 and TRBJ2-2; the D is unclear. Trimming removed 1 base from V and 5 bases from J, with 5 bases in between. Germline values: CDR1 LGHNA, CDR2 YNFKEQ. The CDR3 has 13 amino acids. The CDR3 protein is CASSQADTGELFF. The CDR3 DNA is TGTGCCAGCAGCCAAGCCGATACCGGGGAGCTGTTTTTT.